The rows below give T cell receptor beta chains drawn from one sample of a study of shared clonotypes between healthy human individuals. Method: immunoSEQ multiplex PCR; TCRdb's copy keeps in-frame clones and lacks some. The sample consists of 2 million to 2.5 million clones, around 90% of them appearing once. The sample was naive CD4+ T cells from PBMCs. Receptors were obtained from a man aged 18 to 35 in good health. Some clones in this sample may be carry-over from other donors' samples. The CDR3 runs from the conserved cysteine through the conserved F or W. The D gene is left open where the match is weak. Only part of the rows carry a size: once, few, many, or a class if the clone is expanded.

j_gene: TRBJ1-2; d_gene: -; v_gene: TRBV10-3; abundance: once; CDR3aa: CAISEPEEGNGYTF; CDR3nt: TGTGCCATCAGTGAGCCCGAGGAAGGGAACGGCTACACCTTC
j_gene: TRBJ2-2; d_gene: -; v_gene: TRBV7-3; abundance: -; CDR3aa: CASSLGGAGTGELFF; CDR3nt: TGTGCCAGCAGCTTAGGGGGCGCAGGCACCGGGGAGCTGTTTTTT
j_gene: TRBJ2-5; d_gene: TRBD2; v_gene: TRBV7-2; abundance: -; CDR3aa: CASSPSKLAGGLGETQYF; CDR3nt: TGTGCCAGCAGCCCATCGAAACTAGCGGGAGGGCTTGGAGAGACCCAGTACTTC
j_gene: TRBJ2-7; d_gene: -; v_gene: TRBV5-1; abundance: once; CDR3aa: CASSPQGSYEQYF; CDR3nt: TGCGCCAGCAGCCCCCAGGGATCATACGAGCAGTACTTC
j_gene: TRBJ1-5; d_gene: -; v_gene: TRBV7-2; abundance: -; CDR3aa: CASSSPAAGGPQHF; CDR3nt: TGTGCCAGCAGCTCCCCGGCAGCTGGCGGACCCCAGCATTTT
j_gene: TRBJ2-7; d_gene: TRBD2; v_gene: TRBV28; abundance: once; CDR3aa: CASRGIAGRYEQYF; CDR3nt: TGTGCCAGCAGAGGGATAGCGGGACGCTACGAGCAGTACTTC
j_gene: TRBJ2-1; d_gene: -; v_gene: TRBV5-1; abundance: once; CDR3aa: CASSQGSNEQFF; CDR3nt: TGCGCCAGCAGCCAGGGGAGCAATGAGCAGTTCTTC
j_gene: TRBJ2-1; d_gene: TRBD1; v_gene: TRBV5-4; abundance: -; CDR3aa: CASSTPGQGWEQFF; CDR3nt: TGTGCCAGCAGCACACCGGGACAGGGCTGGGAGCAGTTCTTC
j_gene: TRBJ2-7; d_gene: -; v_gene: TRBV14; abundance: -; CDR3aa: CASSQEGFDREGGEQYF; CDR3nt: TGTGCCAGCAGCCAAGAAGGTTTCGACAGGGAGGGCGGCGAGCAGTACTTC
j_gene: TRBJ1-1; d_gene: -; v_gene: TRBV28; abundance: -; CDR3aa: CASTAMSVNTEAFF; CDR3nt: TGTGCCAGCACCGCGATGTCGGTGAACACTGAAGCTTTCTTT
j_gene: TRBJ2-7; d_gene: -; v_gene: TRBV7-6; abundance: -; CDR3aa: CASSRVGAGRMEYEQYF; CDR3nt: TGTGCCAGCAGCCGGGTGGGGGCAGGGAGAATGGAGTACGAGCAGTACTTC
j_gene: TRBJ1-1; d_gene: TRBD1; v_gene: TRBV15; abundance: -; CDR3aa: CATSRDGGGWGTEAFF; CDR3nt: TGTGCCACCAGCAGAGATGGAGGGGGCTGGGGAACTGAAGCTTTCTTT
j_gene: TRBJ1-2; d_gene: TRBD1; v_gene: TRBV28; abundance: once; CDR3aa: CASSSEGPRGLVYGYTF; CDR3nt: TGTGCCAGCAGTTCCGAGGGACCCAGGGGGTTGGTCTATGGCTACACCTTC
j_gene: TRBJ1-1; d_gene: TRBD1; v_gene: TRBV5-1; abundance: -; CDR3aa: CASSLVGQGYTEAFF; CDR3nt: TGCGCCAGCAGCTTGGTGGGACAGGGGTACACTGAAGCTTTCTTT
j_gene: TRBJ1-5; d_gene: -; v_gene: TRBV18; abundance: -; CDR3aa: CASSTRGQLSNQPQHF; CDR3nt: TGTGCCAGCTCAACCCGCGGACAACTCAGCAATCAGCCCCAGCATTTT
j_gene: TRBJ2-1; d_gene: -; v_gene: TRBV7-9; abundance: -; CDR3aa: CASSPLSYNEQFF; CDR3nt: TGTGCCAGCAGCCCGTTGTCCTACAATGAGCAGTTCTTC
j_gene: TRBJ1-5; d_gene: -; v_gene: TRBV19; abundance: few; CDR3aa: CASTTPGRGNQPQHF; CDR3nt: TGTGCCAGTACTACACCCGGGCGGGGAAATCAGCCCCAGCATTTT
j_gene: TRBJ1-2; d_gene: TRBD1; v_gene: TRBV7-2; abundance: -; CDR3aa: CASSARTGGYGYTF; CDR3nt: TGTGCCAGCAGCGCCCGAACAGGGGGCTATGGCTACACCTTC
j_gene: TRBJ2-2; d_gene: -; v_gene: TRBV9; abundance: -; CDR3aa: CASSPGLATGELFF; CDR3nt: TGTGCCAGCAGCCCGGGACTTGCCACCGGGGAGCTGTTTTTT
j_gene: TRBJ1-1; d_gene: -; v_gene: TRBV28; abundance: -; CDR3aa: CASSLGGNMNTEAFF; CDR3nt: TGTGCCAGCAGTTTAGGGGGAAATATGAACACTGAAGCTTTCTTT
j_gene: TRBJ2-2; d_gene: -; v_gene: TRBV7-2; abundance: -; CDR3aa: CASSRRGHTGELFF; CDR3nt: TGTGCCAGCAGCCGCAGGGGACACACCGGGGAGCTGTTTTTT
j_gene: TRBJ2-7; d_gene: -; v_gene: TRBV6-1; abundance: -; CDR3aa: CASSERIVPGTYEQYF; CDR3nt: TGTGCCAGCAGTGAAAGGATCGTTCCAGGCACCTACGAGCAGTACTTC